The 25 T cell receptor beta chains presented below share a single source sample, sequenced in a study of shared clonotypes between healthy human individuals. TCRdb's table, derived via immunoSEQ multiplex PCR, lists solely in-frame clones and lacks some. The data hold under 2.5 million clones, with approximately 90% observed a single time. The specimen was naive CD4+ T cells from PBMCs. Documented subset: CD45RA+ positively selected. These receptors all come from a man younger than 30 in good health. Some clones in this sample may be carry-over from other donors' samples.

This chain joins TRBV28 and TRBJ2-5; TRBD1 might be the D (5 bases). The V end was cut by 7 bases, the J end by 10 bases, with 31 bases between. Germline values: CDR1 MDHEN, CDR2 SYDVKM. There are 17 residues in the CDR3. The CDR3 nucleotides read TGTGCCAGCACCCCCCCCATGGGCCCGCTAGAAGGAAGGGGCCAGTACTTC. Translated, it gives CASTPPMGPLEGRGQYF.

In its sample, this clone was seen a few times. The V gene is TRBV6-5, the J gene TRBJ1-2, with no clear D. Trimming pared 0 bases from V and 7 bases from J, leaving 9 bases between. Germline CDR1 is MNHEY and CDR2 is SVGAGI. CDR3 length equals 13 residues. This chain's CDR3 is CASSYSIGFGYTF. CDR3 bases: TGTGCCAGCAGTTACTCGATCGGCTTTGGCTACACCTTC.

The V call is TRBV2, the J call TRBJ2-7; perhaps D is TRBD1 or TRBD2 (5 bases each). Germline V gene lookup returns CDR1 SNHLY and CDR2 FYNNEI. The CDR3 is made up of 17 amino acids. The V gene lost 3 bases and the J gene lost 1 base, with 19 bases spanning the gap. DNA for the CDR3: TGTGCCAGCAGTGATTTCCCCGGGACGGAATATTCCTACGAGCAGTACTTC. It specifies CASSDFPGTEYSYEQYF.

V gene TRBV11-3 combines with J gene TRBJ2-1, with 8 positions matching TRBD1. V was pared by 5 bases and J by 4 bases, with 7 bases of the junction left unmatched. CDR1 is SGHNT and CDR2 is YENEEA in the germline V gene. The CDR3 covers 15 residues. The CDR3 DNA reads TGTGCCAGCAGCAAGCAGGGGGCAGGGTACAATGAGCAGTTCTTC. Its translation: CASSKQGAGYNEQFF.

The chain carries TRBV6-5 and TRBJ1-3; D not certain. Trimming stripped 3 bases from V and 2 bases from J, with 11 bases between. Germline values: CDR1 MNHEY, CDR2 SVGAGI. The CDR3 has 15 amino acids. The CDR3: CASSYGLDPGNTIYF. The CDR3 DNA follows: TGTGCCAGCAGTTATGGGTTGGATCCTGGAAACACCATATATTTT.

This clone was seen once. The chain couples TRBV28 to TRBJ2-7; D tentatively reads TRBD1 or TRBD2 (6 bases each). Trimming stripped 5 bases from V and 0 bases from J, with 11 bases between. CDR3 length: 14 amino acids. From germline, CDR1 is MDHEN and CDR2 SYDVKM. CDR3 amino acids: CASSGGGYSYEQYF. CDR3 DNA: TGTGCCAGCAGTGGAGGGGGATACTCCTACGAGCAGTACTTC.

A few counts support this clone. This chain links TRBV29-1 with TRBJ1-5; TRBD1 agrees at 9 bases. This CDR3 contains 13 residues. Trimming cost V 4 bases and J 7 bases; bases outside gene matches: 5. Germline lookup yields CDR1 SQVTM and CDR2 ANQGSEA. The CDR3 region is CSVGDRVGQPQHF. CDR3 sequence (DNA): TGCAGCGTTGGGGACAGGGTTGGCCAGCCCCAGCATTTT.

About this clone itself: Other DNA sequences from this sample encode an identical CDR3 as well. The gene calls are TRBV7-9 and TRBJ2-5; D call uncertain. This CDR3 has 12 residues. Looked up from germline, CDR1 is SEHNR and CDR2 is FQNEAQ (reference sequence). V lost 1 base and J lost 8, with 8 bases in between. CDR3 nucleotides: TGTGCCAGCAGCTTAGTTTCGGAAACCCAGTACTTC. Its protein is CASSLVSETQYF.

This chain joins TRBV10-3 and TRBJ2-1; TRBD2 matches at 14 bases. J gave up 4 bases and V 4 bases, and 9 bases lay outside the gene matches. The CDR3 length is 18 residues. Germline V gives CDR1 ENHRY, CDR2 SYGVKD. The chain's CDR3 is CAISGTVTSGRGYNEQFF. CDR3 nucleotide sequence: TGTGCCATCAGTGGGACCGTGACTAGCGGGAGGGGATACAATGAGCAGTTCTTC.

This chain links TRBV28 with TRBJ1-2; 7 bases are shared with TRBD1. Trimming took 2 bases from V and 5 from J; bases not matched to a gene: 11. Germline lookup yields CDR1 MDHEN and CDR2 SYDVKM. There are 16 residues in the CDR3. CDR3 sequence (DNA): TGTGCCAGCAGTTTAGGCGGGACAGTCGTTCTATATGGCTACACCTTC. It is translated as CASSLGGTVVLYGYTF.

This chain links TRBV7-2 with TRBJ2-2; weak D call: TRBD2 (5 bases). The CDR3 is 14 residues long. Looked up from germline, CDR1 is SGHTA and CDR2 is FQGNSA. Between the trimmed V and J ends, which lost 6 bases and 0 bases, there was a span of 8 bases. The CDR3 DNA reads as TGTGCCAGCAGACGGGGTCCGAACACCGGGGAGCTGTTTTTT. This encodes CASRRGPNTGELFF.

The rearrangement links TRBV7-9 to TRBJ2-2, with D unclear. Germline CDR1 is SEHNR and CDR2 is FQNEAQ (reference sequence). V dropped 0 bases and J dropped 15 bases, with 17 bases sitting between them. The CDR3 contains 14 residues. The CDR3 nucleotides read TGTGCCAGCAGCTTAGCGTCGCTAGTAGGCGAATTGTTTTTT. Protein product: CASSLASLVGELFF.

CDR3 sequence: CASSLSSNTEAFF. The CDR3 bases are TGTGCCAGCAGCTTAAGCTCGAACACTGAAGCTTTCTTT. The chain recombines TRBV7-2 with TRBJ1-1, with unresolved D. Looked up from germline, CDR1 is SGHTA and CDR2 is FQGNSA. The CDR3 sequence is 13 residues long. Trimming shortened V by 2 bases and J by 1 base, and 5 bases separated the two germline ends.

The chain combines TRBV18 with TRBJ2-3, with D unclear. Germline V gene sequence: CDR1 KGHSH, CDR2 LQKENI. The CDR3 consists of 13 residues. V lost 6 bases and J 2 bases, leaving 9 bases between the germline ends. The CDR3 loop reads CASSPQHTDTQYF. CDR3 in DNA: TGTGCCAGCTCGCCCCAACACACAGATACGCAGTATTTT. Full variable domain (rest looked up from reference TRBV18 and TRBJ2-3): NAGVMQNPRHLVRRRGQEARLRCSPMKGHSHVYWYRQLPEEGLKFMVYLQKENIIDESGMPKERFSAEFPKEGPSILRIQQVVRGDSAAYFCASSPQHTDTQYFGPGTRLTVL.

Comments on this clone: Other DNA variants within this sample encode the same CDR3. This sequence joins TRBV6-5 and TRBJ2-7; 7 positions match TRBD1. Germline assignment: CDR1 MNHEY and CDR2 SVGAGI. The junction had 7 bases not matched to a gene; V was cut back by 6 bases and J by 5 bases. CDR3 size: 13 residues. CDR3 DNA sequence: TGTGCCAGCAGAAGACAGGGTCTCGACGAGCAGTACTTC. Protein: CASRRQGLDEQYF.

This clone was counted a single time. V usage is TRBV11-2 and J usage is TRBJ2-1; D may be TRBD1 (5 bases). V was cut by 1 base and J by 0 bases, with 7 bases left in between. The CDR3 extends over 15 amino acids. The germline CDR1 and CDR2 sequences are SGHAT and FQNNGV. The CDR3 is CASSLVRDSYNEQFF. For the CDR3, the DNA is TGTGCCAGCAGCTTAGTCAGGGACTCCTACAATGAGCAGTTCTTC. The entire variable domain, with the rest obtained from reference TRBV11-2 and TRBJ2-1, is as follows: EAGVAQSPRYKIIEKRQSVAFWCNPISGHATLYWYQQILGQGPKLLIQFQNNGVVDDSQLPKDRFSAERLKGVDSTLKIQPAKLEDSAVYLCASSLVRDSYNEQFFGPGTRLTVL.

V is TRBV6-8 and J is TRBJ2-1, with 12 bases matching TRBD2. J was trimmed by 9 bases and V by 0 bases; bases with no gene match: 9. Looked up from germline, CDR1 is MNHGY and CDR2 is SAAAGT. This CDR3 has 17 residues. The CDR3 reads CASSYSRTSGNSSEQFF. The CDR3 nucleotides read TGTGCCAGCAGTTACTCAAGGACTAGCGGGAATAGTAGTGAGCAGTTCTTC.

Comment on this clone: Other nucleotide sequences in the sample specify the same CDR3. V and J are TRBV7-9 and TRBJ1-6, with D unresolved. V was cut by 1 base and J by 7 bases, with 5 bases left in between. CDR3 length: 13 amino acids. Germline V gene lookup returns CDR1 SEHNR and CDR2 FQNEAQ (reference sequence). The CDR3 DNA sequence: TGTGCCAGCAGCTTAGACGGAAATTCACCCCTCCACTTT. This encodes CASSLDGNSPLHF. Full variable domain (remainder filled in from reference TRBV7-9 and TRBJ1-6): DTGVSQNPRHKITKRGQNVTFRCDPISEHNRLYWYRQTLGQGPEFLTYFQNEAQLEKSRLLSDRFSAERPKGSFSTLEIQRTEQGDSAMYLCASSLDGNSPLHFGNGTRLTVT.

The chain is built from TRBV10-1 and TRBJ2-3; 8 bases are shared with TRBD2. The ends lost 10 bases at V and 5 bases at J; junction bases unmatched: 17. This CDR3 has 16 residues. The V gene's germline CDR1 is WNHNN and CDR2 SYGVQD (reference sequence). For the CDR3, the DNA is TGCGCCACCGCCCTCCCGCCGGGAGGGCCCGGAGATACGCAGTATTTT. Translation gives CATALPPGGPGDTQYF.

On this clone itself: Other DNA sequences in the sample encode the same CDR3. The chain links TRBV6-1 to TRBJ1-2; a possible D gene is TRBD1 (6 bases). Between the trimmed V and J ends, which lost 1 base and 2 bases, there was a span of 8 bases. This CDR3 comprises 14 residues. Germline V gene lookup returns CDR1 MNHNS and CDR2 SASEGT. CDR3 DNA: TGTGCCAGCAGTGAAGGGGGGCGAAACTATGGCTACACCTTC. This encodes CASSEGGRNYGYTF.

The V and J genes are TRBV7-2 and TRBJ2-7; 14 bases match TRBD2. V was clipped by 2 bases and J by 4 bases; unmatched bases: 1. Germline assignment: CDR1 SGHTA and CDR2 FQGNSA. CDR3 length: 15 residues. CDR3 nucleotides: TGTGCCAGCAGCTTATGGACTAGCGGGAGGTACGAGCAGTACTTC. This translates into CASSLWTSGRYEQYF.

This chain uses TRBV6-1 with TRBJ1-5; D might be TRBD1 (6 bases). This CDR3 has 13 amino acids. The germline gives CDR1 MNHNS, CDR2 SASEGT. V lost 5 bases to trimming and J lost 3 bases, with 8 bases between them. CDR3 nucleotide sequence: TGTGCCAGCAGTTCAGGGGACAATCAGCCCCAGCATTTT. It specifies CASSSGDNQPQHF.

Only one count was recorded for this clone. The chain recombines TRBV5-5 with TRBJ1-5; no clear D gene. CDR1 SGHKS and CDR2 YYEKEE come from the germline V gene (reference sequence). Trimming took 4 bases from V and 5 from J, leaving 10 bases between them. This CDR3 has 13 amino acids. The CDR3 DNA reads TGTGCCAGCAGCCCCACCGTCTATCAGCCCCAGCATTTT. As protein: CASSPTVYQPQHF.

J is TRBJ2-1 and V is TRBV4-2; maybe TRBD1 (5 bases). The V and J ends lost 1 base and 3 bases respectively, with 10 bases between them. Germline CDR1 is LGHNA and CDR2 is YNFKEQ. This CDR3 has 15 amino acids. The CDR3 loop is CASSQGGPLYNEQFF. CDR3 DNA sequence: TGTGCCAGCAGCCAAGGGGGCCCGCTCTACAATGAGCAGTTCTTC.

CDR3 region: CASSVAGLQGSTGELFF. The CDR3 nucleotides read TGTGCCAGCAGCGTAGCTGGATTACAGGGGAGCACCGGGGAGCTGTTTTTT. The J gene is TRBJ2-2, the V gene TRBV9, with 7 bases fitting TRBD1. The CDR3 has 17 residues. Losses at the gene ends were 0 bases for V and 4 bases for J; bases not matched to a gene: 9. The germline gives CDR1 SGDLS, CDR2 YYNGEE. Supplemented by reference TRBV9 and TRBJ2-2, the full variable domain reads DSGVTQTPKHLITATGQRVTLRCSPRSGDLSVYWYQQSLDQGLQFLIQYYNGEERAKGNILERFSAQQFPDLHSELNLSSLELGDSALYFCASSVAGLQGSTGELFFGEGSRLTVL.